This T cell receptor (beta chain) stems from a study of response to subunit inactivated influenza vaccine. This CDR3 has 13 amino acids. Trimming pared 6 bases from V and 4 bases from J, leaving 9 bases between. This clonotype came up a few times. TCRdb itself ran the RT-PCR reads through MiXCR, one entry per CDR3 protein. The sample contains roughly 500,000 distinct CDR3 sequences, about 15% of which appear only once. The starting material was CD4+ T cells sorted from PBMCs, obtained about 23 months after vaccination. This TCR was recovered from a man aged 50-75 years who received an inactivated influenza vaccine. The rearrangement joins TRBV12-3 or TRBV12-4 to TRBJ2-2, with D perhaps TRBD2 (6 bases). In DNA, the CDR3 is TGTGCCAGCAGGGAAGCGGGCACCGGGGAGCTGTTTTTT. Protein: CASREAGTGELFF.